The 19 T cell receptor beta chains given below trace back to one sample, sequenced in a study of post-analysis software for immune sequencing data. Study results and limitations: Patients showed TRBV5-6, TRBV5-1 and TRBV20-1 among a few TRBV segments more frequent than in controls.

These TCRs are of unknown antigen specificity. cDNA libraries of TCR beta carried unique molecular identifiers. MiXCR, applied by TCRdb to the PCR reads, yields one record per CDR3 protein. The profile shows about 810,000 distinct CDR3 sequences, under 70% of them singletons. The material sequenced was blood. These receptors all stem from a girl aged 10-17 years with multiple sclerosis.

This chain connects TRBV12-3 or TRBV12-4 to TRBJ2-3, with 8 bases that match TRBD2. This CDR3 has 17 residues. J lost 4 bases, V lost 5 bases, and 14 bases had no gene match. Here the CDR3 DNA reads TGTGCCAGCAGTCCCTCCCGGGGGGGAGGGCCGGCAGATACGCAGTATTTT. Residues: CASSPSRGGGPADTQYF.

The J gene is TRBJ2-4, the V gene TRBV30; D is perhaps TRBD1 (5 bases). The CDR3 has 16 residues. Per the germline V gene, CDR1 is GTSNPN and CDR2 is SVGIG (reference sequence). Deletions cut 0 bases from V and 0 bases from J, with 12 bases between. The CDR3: CAWSVRQPLAKNIQYF. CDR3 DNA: TGTGCCTGGAGTGTACGACAGCCACTAGCCAAAAACATTCAGTACTTC. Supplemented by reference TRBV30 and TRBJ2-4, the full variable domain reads SQTIHQWPATLVQPVGSPLSLECTVEGTSNPNLYWYRQAAGRGLQLLFYSVGIGQISSEVPQNLSASRPQDRQFILSSKKLLLSDSGFYLCAWSVRQPLAKNIQYFGAGTRLSVL.

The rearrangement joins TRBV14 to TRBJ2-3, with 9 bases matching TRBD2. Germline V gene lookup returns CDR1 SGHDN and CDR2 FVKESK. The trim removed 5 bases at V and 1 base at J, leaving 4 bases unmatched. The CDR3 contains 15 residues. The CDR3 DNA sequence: TGTGCCAGCAGCAAGCGGGAGGACCGCACAGATACGCAGTATTTT. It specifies CASSKREDRTDTQYF.

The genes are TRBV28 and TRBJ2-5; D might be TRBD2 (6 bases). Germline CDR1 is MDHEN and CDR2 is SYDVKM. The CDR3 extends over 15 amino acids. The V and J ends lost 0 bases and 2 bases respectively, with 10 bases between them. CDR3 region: CASSLWTRSQETQYF. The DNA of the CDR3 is TGTGCCAGCAGTTTATGGACTAGGAGTCAAGAGACCCAGTACTTC.

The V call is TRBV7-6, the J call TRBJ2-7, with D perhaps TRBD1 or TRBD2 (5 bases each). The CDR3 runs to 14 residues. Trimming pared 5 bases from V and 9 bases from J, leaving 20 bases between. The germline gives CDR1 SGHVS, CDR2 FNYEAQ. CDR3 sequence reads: CASSPKGTALGQYF. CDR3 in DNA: TGTGCCAGCAGCCCGAAAGGGACGGCGCTGGGGCAGTACTTC.

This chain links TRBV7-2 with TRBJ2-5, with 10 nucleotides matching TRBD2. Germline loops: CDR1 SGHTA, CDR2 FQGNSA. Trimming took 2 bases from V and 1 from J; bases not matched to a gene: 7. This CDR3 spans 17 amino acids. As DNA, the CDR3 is TGTGCCAGCAGCTTACCCTTAACTAGCGGGGCCCAAGAGACCCAGTACTTC. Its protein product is CASSLPLTSGAQETQYF. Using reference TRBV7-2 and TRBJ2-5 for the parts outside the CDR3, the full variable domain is GAGVSQSPSNKVTEKGKDVELRCDPISGHTALYWYRQSLGQGLEFLIYFQGNSAPDKSGLPSDRFSAERTGGSVSTLTIQRTQQEDSAVYLCASSLPLTSGAQETQYFGPGTRLLVL.

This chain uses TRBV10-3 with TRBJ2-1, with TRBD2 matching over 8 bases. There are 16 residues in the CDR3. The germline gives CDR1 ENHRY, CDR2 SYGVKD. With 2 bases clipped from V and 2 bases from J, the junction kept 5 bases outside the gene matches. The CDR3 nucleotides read TGTGCCATCAGTGAGCAAGCGGGAGCCCCCTACAATGAGCAGTTCTTC. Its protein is CAISEQAGAPYNEQFF.

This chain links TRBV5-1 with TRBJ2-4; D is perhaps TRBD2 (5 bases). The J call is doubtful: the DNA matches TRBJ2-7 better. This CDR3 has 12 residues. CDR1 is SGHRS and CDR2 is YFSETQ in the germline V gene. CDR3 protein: CASSLVEDEQYF. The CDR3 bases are TGCGCCAGCAGCTTGGTGGAGGACGAGCAGTACTTC.

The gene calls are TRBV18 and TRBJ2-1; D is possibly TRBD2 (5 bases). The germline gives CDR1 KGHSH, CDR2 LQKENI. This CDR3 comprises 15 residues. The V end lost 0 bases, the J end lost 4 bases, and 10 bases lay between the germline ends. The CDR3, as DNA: TGTGCCAGCTCACCACCGGGAGTCTCTTACAATGAGCAGTTCTTC. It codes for CASSPPGVSYNEQFF.

CDR3 nucleotides: TGTGCCAGCAGCGTAGGTCTGGCGGGAGGGGAGCAGACCCAGTACTTC. Its translation is CASSVGLAGGEQTQYF. V is TRBV9 and J is TRBJ2-5; 9 bases line up with TRBD2. The CDR3 is made up of 16 amino acids. Germline CDR1 reads SGDLS; CDR2 reads YYNGEE. V dropped 0 bases and J dropped 6; count of bases not matched to a gene: 9.

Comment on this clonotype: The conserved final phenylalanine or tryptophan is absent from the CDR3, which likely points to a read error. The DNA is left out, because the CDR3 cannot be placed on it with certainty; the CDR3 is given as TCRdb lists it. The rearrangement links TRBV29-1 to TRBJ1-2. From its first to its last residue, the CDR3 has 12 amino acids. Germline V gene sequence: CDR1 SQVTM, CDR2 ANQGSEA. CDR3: CSVGTDSYGYTC.

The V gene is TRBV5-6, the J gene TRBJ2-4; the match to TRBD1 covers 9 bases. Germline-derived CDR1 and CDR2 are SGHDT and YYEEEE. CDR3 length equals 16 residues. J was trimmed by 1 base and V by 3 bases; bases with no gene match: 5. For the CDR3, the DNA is TGTGCCAGCAGCTCACTACAGGGGGCCGCCAAAAACATTCAGTACTTC. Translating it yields CASSSLQGAAKNIQYF.

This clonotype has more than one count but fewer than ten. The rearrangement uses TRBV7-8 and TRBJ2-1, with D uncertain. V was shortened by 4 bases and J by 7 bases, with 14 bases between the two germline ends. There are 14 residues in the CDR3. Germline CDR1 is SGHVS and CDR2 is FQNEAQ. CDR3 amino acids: CASSSLDDRNEQFF. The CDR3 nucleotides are TGTGCCAGCAGCTCATTGGATGATCGAAATGAGCAGTTCTTC.

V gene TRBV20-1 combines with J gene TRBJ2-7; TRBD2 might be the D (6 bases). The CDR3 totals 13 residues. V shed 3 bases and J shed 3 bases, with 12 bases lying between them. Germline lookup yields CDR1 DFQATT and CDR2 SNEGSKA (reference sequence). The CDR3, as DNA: TGCAGTGCTAGGGAGGGACGCCACTACGAGCAGTACTTC. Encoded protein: CSAREGRHYEQYF.

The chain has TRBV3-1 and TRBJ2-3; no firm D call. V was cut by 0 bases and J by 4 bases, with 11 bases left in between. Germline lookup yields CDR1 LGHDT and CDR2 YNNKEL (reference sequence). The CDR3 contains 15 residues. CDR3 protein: CASSQDKGMADTQYF. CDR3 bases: TGTGCCAGCAGCCAAGACAAGGGAATGGCAGATACGCAGTATTTT.

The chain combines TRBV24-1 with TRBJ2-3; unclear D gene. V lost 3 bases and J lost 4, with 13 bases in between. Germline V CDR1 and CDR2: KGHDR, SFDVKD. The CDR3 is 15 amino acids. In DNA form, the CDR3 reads TGTGCCACCAGTGATCCGAAAGTAGTGGCAGATACGCAGTATTTT. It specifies CATSDPKVVADTQYF.

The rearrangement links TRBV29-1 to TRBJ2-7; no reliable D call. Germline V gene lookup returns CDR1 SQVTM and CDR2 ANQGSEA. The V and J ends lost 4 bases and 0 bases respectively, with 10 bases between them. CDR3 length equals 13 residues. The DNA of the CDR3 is TGCAGCGTTGGGCGCCTCCACTCCTACGAGCAGTACTTC. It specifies CSVGRLHSYEQYF.

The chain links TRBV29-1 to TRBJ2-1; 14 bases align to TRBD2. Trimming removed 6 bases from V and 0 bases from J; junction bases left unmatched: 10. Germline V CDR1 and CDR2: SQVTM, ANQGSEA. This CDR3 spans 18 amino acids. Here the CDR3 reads CSVRPRGTSGSSYNEQFF. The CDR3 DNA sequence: TGCAGCGTCCGACCGCGGGGGACTAGCGGGAGCTCCTACAATGAGCAGTTCTTC.

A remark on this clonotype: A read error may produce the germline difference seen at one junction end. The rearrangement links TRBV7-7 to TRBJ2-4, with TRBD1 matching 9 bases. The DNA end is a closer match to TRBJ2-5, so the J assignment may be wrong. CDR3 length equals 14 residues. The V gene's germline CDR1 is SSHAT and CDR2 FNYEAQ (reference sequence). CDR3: CASSLADRGQTQYF. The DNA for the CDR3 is TGTGCTAGCAGCTTAGCGGACAGGGGACAGACCCAGTACTTC.